This T cell receptor (beta chain) was documented in a study of glioma-infiltrating T cells after dendritic cell vaccination. Study in general: Dendritic cell vaccination trial patients had either newly diagnosed or recurrent glioblastoma. Dendritic cells derived from monocytes and pulsed with autologous tumor lysate formed the vaccine. Study findings and constraints: Only a small number of patients had complete blood and tumor samples.

Only in-frame clones appear in the TCRdb table, and some are missing; sequencing was by immunoSEQ multiplex PCR. This repertoire shows tens of thousands of clones, about nine tenths found once; its top ten account for about 2.2%. J lost 4 bases, V lost 3 bases, and 5 bases had no gene match. CDR1 and CDR2 (germline): SGDLS, YYNGEE. The length of the CDR3 is 14 residues. Turning to this clone: The antigen is unknown.

The time point denotes: after dendritic cell vaccination, including at tumor progression/relapse. This clonotype was obtained from a human donor with glioblastoma. V is TRBV9 and J is TRBJ2-7, with 9 nucleotides matching TRBD1. The starting material was blood, obtained after dendritic cell vaccination. CDR3 residues: CASSARQGGYEQYF. For the CDR3, the DNA is TGTGCCAGCAGCGCCCGACAGGGGGGATACGAGCAGTACTTC.